A single sample gave rise to the 14 T cell receptor beta chains below, sequenced in a study of blood T cell repertoires in COVID-19. Using immunoSEQ multiplex PCR, the repertoire was profiled, and TCRdb retains in-frame clones only, with some absent. The sample has 120,000 to 150,000 clones; roughly 88% are singletons. The specimen sequenced was PBMCs or T cells enriched from blood (not recorded which). The receptor set was obtained from a woman aged 25 to 39 with acute COVID-19.

This clone was picked up a small number of times. The chain employs TRBV4-3 and TRBJ1-6; possibly TRBD1 for D (6 bases). V was cut by 1 base and J by 7 bases, with 17 bases left in between. CDR3 length equals 17 residues. Germline V lookup: CDR1 LGHNA, CDR2 YSLEER. CDR3 sequence: CASSQVWGQGPNSPLHF. The CDR3, as DNA: TGCGCCAGCAGCCAAGTATGGGGGCAAGGACCAAATTCACCCCTCCACTTT.

This chain links TRBV11-2 with TRBJ1-5; D gene uncertain. Germline loops: CDR1 SGHAT, CDR2 FQNNGV. Trimming removed 3 bases at V and 9 bases at J, with 9 bases between. The CDR3 sequence is 12 residues long. CDR3 loop: CASSFPPGPQHF. CDR3 DNA sequence: TGTGCCAGCAGCTTCCCACCGGGGCCCCAGCATTTT.

V and J are TRBV4-3 and TRBJ2-5; D is undetermined. Trimming removed 0 bases at V and 3 bases at J, with 5 bases between. The CDR3 runs 13 residues. Per the germline V gene, CDR1 is LGHNA and CDR2 is YSLEER. CDR3 bases: TGCGCCAGCAGCCAAGATATAGAAGAGACCCAGTACTTC. This sequence encodes CASSQDIEETQYF.

The chain recombines TRBV28 with TRBJ2-7, with D perhaps matching TRBD2 (6 bases). CDR3 length: 15 amino acids. Germline V gives CDR1 MDHEN, CDR2 SYDVKM. V was cut by 4 bases and J by 3 bases, with 16 bases left in between. The CDR3 bases are TGTGCCAGCAGTTGGGGGTCAGGGAGGAGCTACGAGCAGTACTTC. Protein sequence: CASSWGSGRSYEQYF.

The chain combines TRBV5-6 with TRBJ2-3, with TRBD2 identical over 8 bases. In germline, CDR1 is SGHDT, CDR2 YYEEEE. CDR3 length: 16 residues. Unmatched junction bases numbered 5, after V lost 0 bases and J lost 2 bases. For the CDR3, the DNA is TGTGCCAGCAGCTTGGTTGCGGGAGGCCTCACAGATACGCAGTATTTT. Translated, it gives CASSLVAGGLTDTQYF.

This chain links TRBV18 with TRBJ2-7; 10 bases align to TRBD1. Germline CDR1 and CDR2: KGHSH and LQKENI. This CDR3 is built from 16 residues. The junction had 5 bases not matched to a gene; V was cut back by 0 bases and J by 3 bases. For the CDR3, the DNA is TGTGCCAGCTCACCACCCGGGACAGGGGCGAGCTACGAGCAGTACTTC. As protein: CASSPPGTGASYEQYF.

V usage is TRBV7-2 and J usage is TRBJ2-1; 8 positions agree with TRBD1. This CDR3 contains 15 residues. Germline V gene sequence: CDR1 SGHTA, CDR2 FQGNSA. V shed 4 bases and J 5 bases; nucleotides not matched to a gene: 7. DNA of the CDR3: TGTGCCAGCAGCTCCAGGACAGGGTCGAACAATGAGCAGTTCTTC. Its protein product is CASSSRTGSNNEQFF.

V usage is TRBV15 and J usage is TRBJ2-3; weak D call: TRBD2 (6 bases). CDR1 and CDR2 (germline): LNHNV, YYDKDF (reference sequence). The germline V and J ends were trimmed by 3 bases and 3 bases, with 22 bases remaining between them. This CDR3 is 18 amino acids long. This CDR3 is CATSRGGPRSIITDTQYF. The CDR3 nucleotides are TGTGCCACCAGCAGGGGAGGCCCTAGAAGCATTATAACAGATACGCAGTATTTT.

The chain is built from TRBV28 and TRBJ1-2; a weak D match, TRBD1 (6 bases). The CDR3 covers 14 residues. The germline V gene encodes CDR1 MDHEN and CDR2 SYDVKM. Trimming took 6 bases from V and 4 from J, leaving 15 bases between them. CDR3 protein: CASRVPDSPYGYTF. The CDR3 coding sequence is TGTGCCAGCAGGGTTCCGGACAGCCCCTATGGCTACACCTTC.

The sample holds one count of this clone. The rearrangement uses TRBV18 and TRBJ2-1, with 7 bases fitting TRBD1. The germline gives CDR1 KGHSH, CDR2 LQKENI. Trimming cost V 0 bases and J 8 bases; bases outside gene matches: 1. The CDR3 extends over 13 amino acids. CDR3 DNA: TGTGCCAGCTCACCACCGACAGGGTATGAGCAGTTCTTC. Translating gives CASSPPTGYEQFF.

CDR3 sequence reads: CASSPFGNTEAFF. CDR3 coding DNA: TGTGCCAGCAGCCCTTTCGGGAACACTGAAGCTTTCTTT. The rearrangement uses TRBV3-1 (or the pseudogene TRBV3-2) and TRBJ1-1; no clear D. CDR3 length: 13 residues. Germline V gene data show CDR1 as LGHDT and CDR2 as YNNKEL (reference sequence). V was shortened by 4 bases and J by 1 base, with 7 bases between the two germline ends.

V is TRBV28 and J is TRBJ2-7; weak D call: TRBD2 (5 bases). V was clipped by 7 bases and J by 3 bases, with 10 bases between them. This CDR3 is 12 amino acids long. The germline V gene has CDR1 MDHEN and CDR2 SYDVKM. CDR3 DNA: TGTGCCAGCACCAAGGCGGGCTACGAGCAGTACTTC. Translated, it gives CASTKAGYEQYF.

Written as DNA, the CDR3 is TGCGCCAGCAGCCAAGACGGTAAACTCACAGATACGCAGTATTTT. Protein product: CASSQDGKLTDTQYF. The chain is built from TRBV4-1 and TRBJ2-3; D gene ambiguous. The germline V gene has CDR1 MGHRA and CDR2 YSYEKL. The CDR3 loop spans 15 amino acids. The germline V and J ends were trimmed by 0 bases and 2 bases, with 9 bases remaining between them.

V usage is TRBV3-1 (or the pseudogene TRBV3-2) and J usage is TRBJ1-2; D gene ambiguous. With 2 bases removed from V and 2 bases from J, the gap between germline ends came to 12 bases. This CDR3 is built from 15 residues. Germline assignment: CDR1 LGHDT and CDR2 YNNKEL (reference sequence). The CDR3 here is CASSQIGRSNYGYTF. The CDR3 coding sequence is TGTGCCAGCAGCCAAATTGGGCGCAGCAACTATGGCTACACCTTC.